Listed below are T cell receptor beta chains from one sample, sequenced in a study of blood T cell repertoires in COVID-19. Assay: immunoSEQ multiplex PCR; the TCRdb copy retains only in-frame clones and omits some. The data hold 130,000 or so clones, with roughly four fifths observed a single time. Sequenced input: PBMCs or T cells enriched from blood (not recorded which). All receptors derive from a man aged 40-49 years with acute COVID-19. The CDR3 runs from the conserved cysteine through the conserved F or W. The order of the fields is clone size, J gene, V gene, D gene, CDR3 protein, CDR3 DNA. A D gene is named only where the DNA matches it firmly. Some rows have no size entry. The others give once, few or many, or a class for an expanded clone.

.	TRBJ1-1	TRBV5-1	TRBD1	CASSQDRGVTEAFF	TGCGCCAGCAGCCAGGACAGGGGGGTCACTGAAGCTTTCTTT
.	TRBJ2-3	TRBV10-1	TRBD2	CASSPRAGGEDTQYF	TGCGCCAGCAGCCCCCGAGCGGGGGGAGAAGATACGCAGTATTTT
few	TRBJ2-3	TRBV18	.	CASSPTALSNTQYF	TGTGCCAGCTCACCGACAGCCCTCAGTAATACGCAGTATTTT
.	TRBJ1-2	TRBV21-1	.	CASSKEEVGYGYTF	TGTGCCAGCAGCAAAGAGGAGGTAGGCTATGGCTACACCTTC
.	TRBJ1-2	TRBV6-5	TRBD1	CASSLRGDRVNGYTF	TGTGCCAGCAGCCTCCGGGGGGACAGGGTAAATGGCTACACCTTC
few	TRBJ2-3	TRBV29-1	.	CSVEDWRDTQYF	TGCAGCGTTGAAGATTGGAGAGATACGCAGTATTTT
.	TRBJ2-7	TRBV7-2	TRBD2	CASSSSGRAREQYF	TGTGCCAGCAGCTCCAGCGGGAGGGCCCGGGAGCAGTACTTC
.	TRBJ2-7	TRBV30	.	CAWRTSAYEQYF	TGTGCCTGGCGGACTTCAGCCTACGAGCAGTACTTC
.	TRBJ1-3	TRBV7-9	.	CASREGSNTIYF	TGTGCCAGCAGAGAGGGCTCCAACACCATATATTTT
.	TRBJ2-3	TRBV5-1	.	CASSPRVTDTQYF	TGCGCCAGCAGCCCCCGGGTAACAGATACGCAGTATTTT
.	TRBJ2-7	TRBV27	TRBD1	CASSPGTGGYEQYF	TGTGCCAGCAGTCCCGGGACAGGGGGCTACGAGCAGTACTTC
.	TRBJ1-2	TRBV2	.	CASSETGLVGYTF	TGTGCCAGCAGTGAAACAGGGTTGGTTGGCTACACCTTC
.	TRBJ2-5	TRBV10-3	.	CAISDPRVVEETQYF	TGTGCCATCAGTGACCCTCGGGTGGTAGAAGAGACCCAGTACTTC
.	TRBJ2-7	TRBV1	.	CTSSQGGDRGTYEQYF	TGCACCAGCAGCCAAGGGGGGGACAGGGGCACCTACGAGCAGTACTTC
few	TRBJ2-4	TRBV4-2	.	CASSPSGATKNIQYF	TGTGCCAGCAGCCCCTCGGGAGCGACCAAAAACATTCAGTACTTC